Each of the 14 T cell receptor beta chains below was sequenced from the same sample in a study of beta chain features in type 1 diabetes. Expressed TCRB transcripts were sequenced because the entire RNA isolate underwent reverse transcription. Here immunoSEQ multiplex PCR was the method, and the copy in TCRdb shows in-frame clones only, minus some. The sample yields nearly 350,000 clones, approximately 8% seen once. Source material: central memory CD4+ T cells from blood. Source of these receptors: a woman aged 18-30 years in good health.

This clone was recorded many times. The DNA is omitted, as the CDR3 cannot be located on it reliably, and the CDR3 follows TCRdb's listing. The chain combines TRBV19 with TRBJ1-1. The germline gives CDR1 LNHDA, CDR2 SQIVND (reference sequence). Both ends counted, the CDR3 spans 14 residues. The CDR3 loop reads CASSTLWQHTEAFF.

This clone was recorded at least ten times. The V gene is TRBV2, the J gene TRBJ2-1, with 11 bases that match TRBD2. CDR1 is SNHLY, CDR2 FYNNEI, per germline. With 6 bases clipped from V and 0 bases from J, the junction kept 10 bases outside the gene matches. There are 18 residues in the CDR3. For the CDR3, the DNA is TGTGCCAGCAGGGGCGGGACTAGCGGAGATAGCTCCTACAATGAGCAGTTCTTC. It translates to CASRGGTSGDSSYNEQFF.

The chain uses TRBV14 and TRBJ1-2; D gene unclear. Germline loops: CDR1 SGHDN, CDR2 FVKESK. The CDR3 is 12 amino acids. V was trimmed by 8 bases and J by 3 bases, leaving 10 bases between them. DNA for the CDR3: TGTGCCAGCGGCCCCGGGTACTATGGCTACACCTTC. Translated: CASGPGYYGYTF.

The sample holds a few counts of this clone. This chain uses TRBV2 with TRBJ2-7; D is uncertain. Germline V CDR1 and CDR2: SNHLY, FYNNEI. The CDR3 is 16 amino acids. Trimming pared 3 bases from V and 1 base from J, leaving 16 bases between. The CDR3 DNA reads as TGTGCCAGCAGTGAGGAGCCGGTTCTTGGGTCCTACGAGCAGTACTTC. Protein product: CASSEEPVLGSYEQYF.

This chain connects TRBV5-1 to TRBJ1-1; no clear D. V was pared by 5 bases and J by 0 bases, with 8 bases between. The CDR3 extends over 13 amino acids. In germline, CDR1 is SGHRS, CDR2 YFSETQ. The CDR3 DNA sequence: TGCGCCAGCAGTATCCAGCTGAACACTGAAGCTTTCTTT. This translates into CASSIQLNTEAFF.

CDR3 sequence reads: CASSATGVAGELFF. The CDR3 DNA sequence: TGCGCCAGCAGCGCTACGGGTGTGGCCGGGGAGCTGTTTTTT. V usage is TRBV5-1 and J usage is TRBJ2-2, with D unresolved. This CDR3 is built from 14 residues. V lost 4 bases and J 6 bases, leaving 13 bases between the germline ends. Germline CDR1 reads SGHRS; CDR2 reads YFSETQ.

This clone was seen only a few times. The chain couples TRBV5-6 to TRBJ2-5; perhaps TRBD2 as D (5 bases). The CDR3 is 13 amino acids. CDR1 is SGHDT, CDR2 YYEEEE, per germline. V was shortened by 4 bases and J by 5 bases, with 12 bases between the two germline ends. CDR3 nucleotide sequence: TGTGCCAGCAGCCTGGCGGGTTTTGAGACCCAGTACTTC. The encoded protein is CASSLAGFETQYF.

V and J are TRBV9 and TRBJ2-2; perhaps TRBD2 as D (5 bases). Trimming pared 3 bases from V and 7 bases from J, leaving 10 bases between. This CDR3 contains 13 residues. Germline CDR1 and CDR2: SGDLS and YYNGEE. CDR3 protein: CASSERAGGELFF. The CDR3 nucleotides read TGTGCCAGCAGCGAAAGGGCGGGCGGGGAGCTGTTTTTT. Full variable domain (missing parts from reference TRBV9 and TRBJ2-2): DSGVTQTPKHLITATGQRVTLRCSPRSGDLSVYWYQQSLDQGLQFLIQYYNGEERAKGNILERFSAQQFPDLHSELNLSSLELGDSALYFCASSERAGGELFFGEGSRLTVL.

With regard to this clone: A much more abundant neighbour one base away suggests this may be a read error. The CDR3 bases are TGTGCCAGCAGCCCCGCCGGGCAGGCGACCAATCAGCCCCAGCATTTT. This sequence encodes CASSPAGQATNQPQHF. The chain joins TRBV4-2 to TRBJ1-5, with no clear D. The CDR3 is made up of 16 amino acids. Germline V gene lookup returns CDR1 LGHNA and CDR2 YNFKEQ. V lost 4 bases and J lost 3, with 16 bases in between.

CDR3 protein: CASSVDRGYTEAFF. For the CDR3, the DNA is TGTGCCAGCAGTGTGGACAGGGGCTACACTGAAGCTTTCTTT. V is TRBV2 and J is TRBJ1-1, with 9 positions matching TRBD1. Looked up from germline, CDR1 is SNHLY and CDR2 is FYNNEI. This CDR3 comprises 14 residues. V gave up 4 bases and J gave up 3 bases; unmatched junction bases: 3.

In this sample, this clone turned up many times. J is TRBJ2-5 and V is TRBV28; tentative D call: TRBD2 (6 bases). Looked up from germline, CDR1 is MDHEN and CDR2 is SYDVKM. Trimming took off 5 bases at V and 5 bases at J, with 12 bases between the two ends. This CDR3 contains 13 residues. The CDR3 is CASSHGGGETQYF. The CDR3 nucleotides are TGTGCCAGCAGTCACGGGGGTGGGGAGACCCAGTACTTC.

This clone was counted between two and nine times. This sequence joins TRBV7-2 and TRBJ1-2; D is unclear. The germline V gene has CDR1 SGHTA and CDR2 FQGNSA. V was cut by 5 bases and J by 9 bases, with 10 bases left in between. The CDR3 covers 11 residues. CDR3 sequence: CASSRQGSYTF. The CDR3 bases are TGTGCCAGCAGCCGTCAAGGGAGCTACACCTTC.

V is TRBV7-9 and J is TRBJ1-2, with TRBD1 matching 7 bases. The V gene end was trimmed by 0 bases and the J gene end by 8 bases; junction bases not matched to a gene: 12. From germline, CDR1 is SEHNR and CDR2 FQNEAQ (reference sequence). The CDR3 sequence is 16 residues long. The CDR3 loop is CASSLATGYGFQGYTF. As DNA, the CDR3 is TGTGCCAGCAGCTTAGCGACAGGGTATGGTTTCCAGGGCTACACCTTC.

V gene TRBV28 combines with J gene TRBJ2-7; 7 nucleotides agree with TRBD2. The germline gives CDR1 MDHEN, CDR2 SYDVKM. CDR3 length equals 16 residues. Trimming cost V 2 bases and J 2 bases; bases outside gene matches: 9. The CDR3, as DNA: TGTGCCAGCAGTTTACCCCGGGACTACCCAACCTACGAGCAGTACTTC. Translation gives CASSLPRDYPTYEQYF. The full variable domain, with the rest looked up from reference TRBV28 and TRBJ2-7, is DVKVTQSSRYLVKRTGEKVFLECVQDMDHENMFWYRQDPGLGLRLIYFSYDVKMKEKGDIPEGYSVSREKKERFSLILESASTNQTSMYLCASSLPRDYPTYEQYFGPGTRLTVT.